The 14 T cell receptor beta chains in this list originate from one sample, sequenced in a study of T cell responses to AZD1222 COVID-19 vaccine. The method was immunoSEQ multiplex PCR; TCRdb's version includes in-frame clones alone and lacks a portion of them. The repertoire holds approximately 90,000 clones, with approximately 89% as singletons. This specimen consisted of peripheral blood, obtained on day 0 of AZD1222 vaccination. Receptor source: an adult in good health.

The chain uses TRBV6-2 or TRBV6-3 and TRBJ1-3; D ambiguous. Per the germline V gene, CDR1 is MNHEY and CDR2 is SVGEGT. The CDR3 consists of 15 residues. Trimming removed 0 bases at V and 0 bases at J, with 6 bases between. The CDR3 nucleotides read TGTGCCAGCAGTTACTCGGCGAGCTCTGGAAACACCATATATTTT. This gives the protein CASSYSASSGNTIYF.

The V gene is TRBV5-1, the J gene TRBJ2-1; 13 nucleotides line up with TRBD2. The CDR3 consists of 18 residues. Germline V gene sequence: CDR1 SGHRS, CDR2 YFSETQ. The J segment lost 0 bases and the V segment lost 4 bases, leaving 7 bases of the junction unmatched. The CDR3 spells CASSPPGLAGLSYNEQFF. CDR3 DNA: TGCGCCAGCAGCCCGCCGGGACTAGCGGGGCTCTCCTACAATGAGCAGTTCTTC.

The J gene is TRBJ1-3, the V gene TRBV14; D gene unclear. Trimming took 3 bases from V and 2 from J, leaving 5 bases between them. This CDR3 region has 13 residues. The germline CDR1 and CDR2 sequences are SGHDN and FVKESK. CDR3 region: CASSQTAGNTIYF. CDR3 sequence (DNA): TGTGCCAGCAGCCAGACTGCTGGAAACACCATATATTTT.

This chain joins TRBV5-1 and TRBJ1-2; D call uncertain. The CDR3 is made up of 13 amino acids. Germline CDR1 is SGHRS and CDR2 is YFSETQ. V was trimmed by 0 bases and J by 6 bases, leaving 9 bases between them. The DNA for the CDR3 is TGCGCCAGCAGCTTGGACCCTACGGATGGCTACACCTTC. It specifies CASSLDPTDGYTF.

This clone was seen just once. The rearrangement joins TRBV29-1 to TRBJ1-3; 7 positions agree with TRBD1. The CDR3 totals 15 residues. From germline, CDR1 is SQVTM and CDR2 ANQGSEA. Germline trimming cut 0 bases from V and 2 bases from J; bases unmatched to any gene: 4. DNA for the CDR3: TGCAGCGTTGAAGATCAAGGGGGCACTGGAAACACCATATATTTT. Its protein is CSVEDQGGTGNTIYF.

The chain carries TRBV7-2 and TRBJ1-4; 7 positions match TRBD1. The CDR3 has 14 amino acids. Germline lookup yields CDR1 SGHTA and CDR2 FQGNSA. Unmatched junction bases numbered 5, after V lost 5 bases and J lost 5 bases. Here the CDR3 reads CASSPGRGNEKLFF. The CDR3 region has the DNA TGTGCCAGCAGCCCCGGCAGGGGGAATGAAAAACTGTTTTTT.

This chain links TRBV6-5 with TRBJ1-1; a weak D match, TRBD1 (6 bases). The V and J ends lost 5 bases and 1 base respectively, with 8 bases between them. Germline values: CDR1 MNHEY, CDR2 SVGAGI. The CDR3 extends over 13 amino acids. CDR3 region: CASSQGSNTEAFF. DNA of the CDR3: TGTGCCAGCAGTCAGGGGTCGAACACTGAAGCTTTCTTT.

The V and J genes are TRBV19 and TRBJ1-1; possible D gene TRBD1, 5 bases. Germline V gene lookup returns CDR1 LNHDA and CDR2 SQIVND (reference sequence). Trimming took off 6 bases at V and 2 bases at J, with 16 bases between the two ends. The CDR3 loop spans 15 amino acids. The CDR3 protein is CASRLGEGINTEAFF. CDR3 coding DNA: TGTGCCAGTAGACTCGGGGAGGGGATAAACACTGAAGCTTTCTTT. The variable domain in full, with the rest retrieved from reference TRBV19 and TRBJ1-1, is DGGITQSPKYLFRKEGQNVTLSCEQNLNHDAMYWYRQDPGQGLRLIYYSQIVNDFQKGDIAEGYSVSREKKESFPLTVTSAQKNPTAFYLCASRLGEGINTEAFFGQGTRLTVV.

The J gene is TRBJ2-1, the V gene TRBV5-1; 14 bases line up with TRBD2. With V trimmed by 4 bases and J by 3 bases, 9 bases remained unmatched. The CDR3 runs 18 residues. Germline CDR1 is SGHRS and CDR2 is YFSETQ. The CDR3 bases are TGCGCCAGCAGCGGCGGACTAGCGGGAGGAGTTAACTACAATGAGCAGTTCTTC. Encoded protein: CASSGGLAGGVNYNEQFF.

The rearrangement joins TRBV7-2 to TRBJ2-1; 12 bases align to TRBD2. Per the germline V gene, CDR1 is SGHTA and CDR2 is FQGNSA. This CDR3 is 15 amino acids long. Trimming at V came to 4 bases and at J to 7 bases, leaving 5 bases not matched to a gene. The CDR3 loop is CASSSRTSGANEQFF. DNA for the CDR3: TGTGCCAGCAGCTCTAGGACTAGCGGGGCAAATGAGCAGTTCTTC.

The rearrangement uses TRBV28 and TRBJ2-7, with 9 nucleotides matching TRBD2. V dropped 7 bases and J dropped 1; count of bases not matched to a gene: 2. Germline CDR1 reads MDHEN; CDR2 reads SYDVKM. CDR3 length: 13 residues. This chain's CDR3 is CASTSGGSYEQYF. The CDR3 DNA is TGTGCCAGCACGAGCGGGGGGTCCTACGAGCAGTACTTC.

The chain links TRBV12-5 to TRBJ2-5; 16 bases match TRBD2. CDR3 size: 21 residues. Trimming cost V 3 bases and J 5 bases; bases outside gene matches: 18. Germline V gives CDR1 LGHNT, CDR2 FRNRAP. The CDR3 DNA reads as TGTGCTAGTGGTTTCCCCGTCGGTAGTACGGGACTAGCGGGGGGGTTGGAGACCCAGTACTTC. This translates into CASGFPVGSTGLAGGLETQYF.

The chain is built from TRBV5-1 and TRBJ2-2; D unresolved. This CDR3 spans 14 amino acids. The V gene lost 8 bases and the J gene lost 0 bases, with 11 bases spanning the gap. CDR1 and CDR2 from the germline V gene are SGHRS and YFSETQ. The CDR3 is CASKTSTNTGELFF. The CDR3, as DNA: TGCGCCAGTAAGACATCCACGAACACCGGGGAGCTGTTTTTT.

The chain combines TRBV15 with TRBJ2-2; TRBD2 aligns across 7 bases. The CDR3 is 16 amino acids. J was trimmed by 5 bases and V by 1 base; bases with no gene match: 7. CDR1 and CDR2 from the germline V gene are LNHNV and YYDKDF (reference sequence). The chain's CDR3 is CATSRVGQGGTGELFF. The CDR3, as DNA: TGTGCCACCAGCAGAGTGGGGCAGGGAGGGACCGGGGAGCTGTTTTTT.